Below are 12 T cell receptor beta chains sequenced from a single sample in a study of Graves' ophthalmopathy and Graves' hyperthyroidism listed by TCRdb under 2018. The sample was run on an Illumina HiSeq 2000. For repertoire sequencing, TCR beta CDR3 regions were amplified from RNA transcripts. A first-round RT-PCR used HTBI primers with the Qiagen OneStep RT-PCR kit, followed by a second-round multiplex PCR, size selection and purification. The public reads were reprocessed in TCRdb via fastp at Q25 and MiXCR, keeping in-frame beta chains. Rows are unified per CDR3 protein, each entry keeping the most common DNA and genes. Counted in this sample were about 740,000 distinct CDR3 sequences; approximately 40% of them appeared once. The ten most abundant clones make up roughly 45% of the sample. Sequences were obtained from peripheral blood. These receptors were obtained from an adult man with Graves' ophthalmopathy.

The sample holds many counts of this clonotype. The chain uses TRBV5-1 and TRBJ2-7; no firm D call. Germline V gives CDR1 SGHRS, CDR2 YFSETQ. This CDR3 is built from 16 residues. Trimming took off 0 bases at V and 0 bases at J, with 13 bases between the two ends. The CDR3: CASSLDQHGSSYEQYF. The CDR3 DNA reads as TGCGCCAGCAGCTTGGATCAGCATGGAAGCTCCTACGAGCAGTACTTC. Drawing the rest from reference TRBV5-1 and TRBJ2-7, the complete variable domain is KAGVTQTPRYLIKTRGQQVTLSCSPISGHRSVSWYQQTPGQGLQFLFEYFSETQRNKGNFPGRFSGRQFSNSRSEMNVSTLELGDSALYLCASSLDQHGSSYEQYFGPGTRLTVT.

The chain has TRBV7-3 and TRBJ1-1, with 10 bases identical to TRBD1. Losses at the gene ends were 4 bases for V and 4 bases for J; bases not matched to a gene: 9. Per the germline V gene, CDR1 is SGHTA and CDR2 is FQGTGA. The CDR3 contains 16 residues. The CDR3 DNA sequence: TGTGCCAGCAGCTCCGGTAGGGACAGGGGTGGCACTGAAGCTTTCTTT. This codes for CASSSGRDRGGTEAFF.

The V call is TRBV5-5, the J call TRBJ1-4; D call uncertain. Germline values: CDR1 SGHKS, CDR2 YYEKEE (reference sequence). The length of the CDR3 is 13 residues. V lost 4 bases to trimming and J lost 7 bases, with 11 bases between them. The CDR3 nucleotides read TGTGCCAGCAGCAAAAGACCCCCTGAAAAACTGTTTTTT. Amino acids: CASSKRPPEKLFF.

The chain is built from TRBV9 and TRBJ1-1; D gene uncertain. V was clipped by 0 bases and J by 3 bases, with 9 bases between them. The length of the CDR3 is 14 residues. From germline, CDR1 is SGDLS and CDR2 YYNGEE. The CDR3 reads CASSVGGRDTEAFF. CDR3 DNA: TGTGCCAGCAGCGTAGGCGGGAGGGACACTGAAGCTTTCTTT.

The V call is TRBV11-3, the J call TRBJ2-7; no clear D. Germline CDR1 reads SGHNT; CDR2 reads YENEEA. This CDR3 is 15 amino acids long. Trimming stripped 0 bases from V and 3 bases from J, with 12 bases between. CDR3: CASSLDRGSNYEQYF. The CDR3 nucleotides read TGTGCCAGCAGCTTAGATCGCGGCAGCAACTACGAGCAGTACTTC. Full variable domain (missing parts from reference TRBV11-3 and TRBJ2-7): EAGVVQSPRYKIIEKKQPVAFWCNPISGHNTLYWYLQNLGQGPELLIRYENEEAVDDSQLPKDRFSAERLKGVDSTLKIQPAELGDSAVYLCASSLDRGSNYEQYFGPGTRLTVT.

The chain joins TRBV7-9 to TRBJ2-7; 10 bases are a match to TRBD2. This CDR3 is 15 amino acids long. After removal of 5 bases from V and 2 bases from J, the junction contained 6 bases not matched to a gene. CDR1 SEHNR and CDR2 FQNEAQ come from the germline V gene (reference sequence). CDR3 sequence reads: CASSRGTSETYEQYF. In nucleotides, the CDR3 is TGTGCCAGCAGCCGGGGGACTAGCGAGACCTACGAGCAGTACTTC.

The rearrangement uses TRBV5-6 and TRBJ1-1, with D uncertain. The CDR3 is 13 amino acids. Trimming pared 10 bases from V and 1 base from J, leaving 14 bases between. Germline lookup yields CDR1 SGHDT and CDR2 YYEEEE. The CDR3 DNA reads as TGTGCCTGGAGTTGGAATAGGAACACTGAAGCTTTCTTT. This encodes CAWSWNRNTEAFF. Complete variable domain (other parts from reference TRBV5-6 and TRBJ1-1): DAGVTQSPTHLIKTRGQQVTLRCSPKSGHDTVSWYQQALGQGPQFIFQYYEEEERQRGNFPDRFSGHQFPNYSSELNVNALLLGDSALYLCAWSWNRNTEAFFGQGTRLTVV.

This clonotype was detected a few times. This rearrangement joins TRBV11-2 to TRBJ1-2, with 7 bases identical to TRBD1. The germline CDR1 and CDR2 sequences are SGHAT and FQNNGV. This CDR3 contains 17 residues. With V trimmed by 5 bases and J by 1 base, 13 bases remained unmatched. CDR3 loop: CASSQDRFQGDNYGYTF. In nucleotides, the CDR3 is TGTGCCAGCAGCCAAGATCGGTTTCAGGGGGATAACTATGGCTACACCTTC. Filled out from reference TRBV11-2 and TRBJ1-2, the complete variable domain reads EAGVAQSPRYKIIEKRQSVAFWCNPISGHATLYWYQQILGQGPKLLIQFQNNGVVDDSQLPKDRFSAERLKGVDSTLKIQPAKLEDSAVYLCASSQDRFQGDNYGYTFGSGTRLTVV.

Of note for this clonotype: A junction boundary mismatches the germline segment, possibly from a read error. Written as DNA, the CDR3 is TGTGCCAGTAGTATAGGGGGGGCTGGGGGCAACGTCCTGACTTTC. Translating gives CASSIGGAGGNVLTF. The chain couples TRBV19 to TRBJ2-6; possibly TRBD1 or TRBD2 for D (6 bases each). Germline CDR1 is LNHDA and CDR2 is SQIVND (reference sequence). The CDR3 consists of 15 residues.

CDR3 region: CATTDEDTEAFF. The CDR3 region has the DNA TGTGCCACAACGGACGAGGACACTGAAGCTTTCTTT. The chain uses TRBV10-3 and TRBJ1-1; D gene uncertain. CDR3 length: 12 amino acids. Trimming stripped 10 bases from V and 3 bases from J, with 12 bases between. Germline V gives CDR1 ENHRY, CDR2 SYGVKD.

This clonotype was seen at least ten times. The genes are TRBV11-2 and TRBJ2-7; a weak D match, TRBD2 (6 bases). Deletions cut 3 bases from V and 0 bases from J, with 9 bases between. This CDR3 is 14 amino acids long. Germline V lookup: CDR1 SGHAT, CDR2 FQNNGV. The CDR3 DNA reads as TGTGCCAGCAGCTTGGGACTTAGCTCCTACGAGCAGTACTTC. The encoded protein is CASSLGLSSYEQYF. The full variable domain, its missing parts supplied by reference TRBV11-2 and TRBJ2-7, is EAGVAQSPRYKIIEKRQSVAFWCNPISGHATLYWYQQILGQGPKLLIQFQNNGVVDDSQLPKDRFSAERLKGVDSTLKIQPAKLEDSAVYLCASSLGLSSYEQYFGPGTRLTVT.

CDR3: CSVGQGKQPQQYF. CDR3 nucleotides: TGCAGCGTCGGACAGGGGAAGCAGCCCCAGCAGTACTTC. The chain combines TRBV29-1 with TRBJ2-7, with TRBD1 matching 9 bases. The CDR3 contains 13 residues. Germline V gives CDR1 SQVTM, CDR2 ANQGSEA. V was clipped by 6 bases and J by 8 bases; unmatched bases: 11.